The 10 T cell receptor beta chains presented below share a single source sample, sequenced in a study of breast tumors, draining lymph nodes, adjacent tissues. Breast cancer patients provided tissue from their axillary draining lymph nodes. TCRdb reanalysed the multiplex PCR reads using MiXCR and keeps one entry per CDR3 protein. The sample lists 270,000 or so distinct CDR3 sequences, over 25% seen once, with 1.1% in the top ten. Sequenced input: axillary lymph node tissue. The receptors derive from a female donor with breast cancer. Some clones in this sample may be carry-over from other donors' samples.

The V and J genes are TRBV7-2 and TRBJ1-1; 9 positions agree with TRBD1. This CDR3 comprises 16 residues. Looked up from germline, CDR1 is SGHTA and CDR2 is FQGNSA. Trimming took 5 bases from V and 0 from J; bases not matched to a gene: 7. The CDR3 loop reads CASSPRRTGVNTEAFF. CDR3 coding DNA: TGTGCCAGCAGCCCACGGAGGACAGGGGTGAACACTGAAGCTTTCTTT. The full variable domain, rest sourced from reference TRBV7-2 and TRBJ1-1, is GAGVSQSPSNKVTEKGKDVELRCDPISGHTALYWYRQSLGQGLEFLIYFQGNSAPDKSGLPSDRFSAERTGGSVSTLTIQRTQQEDSAVYLCASSPRRTGVNTEAFFGQGTRLTVV.

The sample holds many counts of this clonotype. CDR3 nucleotide sequence: TGCAGTGCGTCCCAGACAGTTTATAATTCACCCCTCCACTTT. It is translated as CSASQTVYNSPLHF. The rearrangement uses TRBV20-1 and TRBJ1-6, with a weak D call TRBD1 (5 bases). The length of the CDR3 is 14 residues. CDR1 is DFQATT, CDR2 SNEGSKA, per germline (reference sequence). V gave up 6 bases and J gave up 4 bases, with 13 bases separating them.

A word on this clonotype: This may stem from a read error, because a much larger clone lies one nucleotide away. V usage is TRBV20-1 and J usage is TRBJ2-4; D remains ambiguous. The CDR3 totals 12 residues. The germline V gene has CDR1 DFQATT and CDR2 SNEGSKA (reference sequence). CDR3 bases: TGCAGTGCGACTTTGGGGAAAAGCATTCAGTACTTC. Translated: CSATLGKSIQYF.

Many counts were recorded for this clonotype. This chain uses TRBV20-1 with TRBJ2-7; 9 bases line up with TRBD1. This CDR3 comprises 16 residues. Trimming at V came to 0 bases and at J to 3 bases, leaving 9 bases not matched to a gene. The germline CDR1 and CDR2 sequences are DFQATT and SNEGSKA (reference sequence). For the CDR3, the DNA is TGCAGTGCTAGAGATCTGGACAGGGGATCCTTCTACGAGCAGTACTTC. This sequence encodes CSARDLDRGSFYEQYF.

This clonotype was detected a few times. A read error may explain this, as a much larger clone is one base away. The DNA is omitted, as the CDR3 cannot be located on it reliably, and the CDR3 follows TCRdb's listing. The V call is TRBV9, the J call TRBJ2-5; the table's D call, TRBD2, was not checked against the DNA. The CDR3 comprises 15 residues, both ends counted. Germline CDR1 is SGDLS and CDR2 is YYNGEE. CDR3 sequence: CASSVGLGAAETPYF.

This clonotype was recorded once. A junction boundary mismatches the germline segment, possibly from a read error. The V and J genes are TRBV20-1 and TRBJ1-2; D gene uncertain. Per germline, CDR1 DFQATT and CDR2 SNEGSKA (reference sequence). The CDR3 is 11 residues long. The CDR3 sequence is CGASSNYGYTF. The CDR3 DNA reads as TGCGGTGCCTCGTCTAACTATGGCTACACCTTC.

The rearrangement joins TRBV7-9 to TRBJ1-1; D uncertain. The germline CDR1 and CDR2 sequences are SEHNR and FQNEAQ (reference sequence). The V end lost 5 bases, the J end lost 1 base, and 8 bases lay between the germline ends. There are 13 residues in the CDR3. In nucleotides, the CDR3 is TGTGCCAGCAGCCTACAACCGAACACTGAAGCTTTCTTT. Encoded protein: CASSLQPNTEAFF.

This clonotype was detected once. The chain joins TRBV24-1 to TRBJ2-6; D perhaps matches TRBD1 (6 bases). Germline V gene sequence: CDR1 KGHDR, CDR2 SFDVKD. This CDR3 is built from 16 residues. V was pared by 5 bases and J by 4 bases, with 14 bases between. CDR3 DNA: TGTGCCACCAGTGGCCCCGCCGGGACAGGGGCCAACGTCCTGACTTTC. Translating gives CATSGPAGTGANVLTF.

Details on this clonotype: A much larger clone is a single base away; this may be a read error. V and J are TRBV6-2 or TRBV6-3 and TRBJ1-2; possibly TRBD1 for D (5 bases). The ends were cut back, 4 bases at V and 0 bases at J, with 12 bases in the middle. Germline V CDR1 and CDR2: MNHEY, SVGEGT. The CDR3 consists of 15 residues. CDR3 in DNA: TGTGCCAGCAGTTCAACGACAGCTGCTAACTATGGCTACACCTTC. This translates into CASSSTTAANYGYTF.

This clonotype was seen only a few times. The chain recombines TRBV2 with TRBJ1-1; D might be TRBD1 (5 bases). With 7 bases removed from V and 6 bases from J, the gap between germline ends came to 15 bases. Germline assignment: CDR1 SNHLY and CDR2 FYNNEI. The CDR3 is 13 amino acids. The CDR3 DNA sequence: TGTGCCAGCACCCAAGGGGTGGCGGCTGAAGCTTTCTTT. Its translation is CASTQGVAAEAFF.